The 13 T cell receptor beta chains presented below share a single source sample, sequenced in a study of cytotoxic CD8 clonotypes in ibrutinib-treated CLL. This table comes from immunoSEQ multiplex PCR, and its TCRdb copy is limited to in-frame clones, with some not included. The sample comprises some 92,000 clones, approximately 77% of which are singletons, and just under 25% rests with the top ten. Sequencing was performed on PBMCs, taken after 24 months of ibrutinib treatment. The source of these receptors is a human donor with chronic lymphocytic leukemia.

The rearrangement links TRBV5-4 to TRBJ2-5; no clear D. The CDR3 loop spans 14 amino acids. CDR1 is SGHNT and CDR2 is YYREEE in the germline V gene (reference sequence). The V end was cut by 4 bases, the J end by 1 base, with 11 bases between. The CDR3 reads CASSQGSPQETQYF. The CDR3 nucleotides read TGTGCCAGCAGCCAAGGGTCACCCCAAGAGACCCAGTACTTC.

This clone was counted between two and nine times. Other DNA sequences within the sample encode an identical CDR3. The chain has TRBV11-2 and TRBJ2-5; D is uncertain. CDR3 length equals 13 residues. Trimming stripped 1 base from V and 4 bases from J, with 7 bases between. Per the germline V gene, CDR1 is SGHAT and CDR2 is FQNNGV. DNA of the CDR3: TGTGCCAGCAGCTTAGGGCTGGGAGAGACCCAGTACTTC. It yields the protein CASSLGLGETQYF.

This clone appeared once. The genes are TRBV28 and TRBJ2-7; 11 nucleotides match TRBD2. The junction had 8 bases not matched to a gene; V was cut back by 8 bases and J by 2 bases. Germline assignment: CDR1 MDHEN and CDR2 SYDVKM. This CDR3 is 15 amino acids long. CDR3 amino acids: CASLPPSGRPYEQYF. The DNA for the CDR3 is TGTGCCAGCCTCCCGCCTAGCGGGAGGCCCTACGAGCAGTACTTC.

The genes are TRBV19 and TRBJ2-1, with 10 bases that match TRBD2. With V trimmed by 10 bases and J by 9 bases, 6 bases remained unmatched. CDR1 LNHDA and CDR2 SQIVND come from the germline V gene (reference sequence). CDR3 length: 12 amino acids. CDR3 in amino acids: CATSSGRLEQFF. The DNA for the CDR3 is TGTGCCACCTCTAGCGGGAGACTTGAGCAGTTCTTC.

This clone was recorded a few times. The J gene is TRBJ2-7, the V gene TRBV7-6, with a tentative D call TRBD2 (6 bases). CDR3 length: 16 residues. Germline-derived CDR1 and CDR2 are SGHVS and FNYEAQ. The V end was cut by 0 bases, the J end by 7 bases, with 19 bases between. This CDR3 reads CASSLARDGRASEQYF. The CDR3 DNA sequence: TGTGCCAGCAGCTTAGCGCGGGACGGGAGAGCGAGTGAGCAGTACTTC. The entire variable domain, with the rest obtained from reference TRBV7-6 and TRBJ2-7, is as follows: GAGVSQSPRYKVTKRGQDVALRCDPISGHVSLYWYRQALGQGPEFLTYFNYEAQQDKSGLPNDRFSAERPEGSISTLTIQRTEQRDSAMYRCASSLARDGRASEQYFGPGTRLTVT.

The chain has TRBV7-9 and TRBJ1-2; TRBD1 matches 8 bases. The V gene's germline CDR1 is SEHNR and CDR2 FQNEAQ (reference sequence). CDR3 size: 13 residues. Unmatched junction bases numbered 6, after V lost 6 bases and J lost 6 bases. As DNA, the CDR3 is TGTGCCAGCAGAACCGGGACAGGCAATGGCTACACCTTC. This codes for CASRTGTGNGYTF.

This rearrangement joins TRBV2 to TRBJ1-2; D possibly corresponds to TRBD1 (6 bases). Germline V gives CDR1 SNHLY, CDR2 FYNNEI. This CDR3 spans 14 amino acids. V was cut by 5 bases and J by 8 bases, with 18 bases left in between. DNA of the CDR3: TGTGCCAGCAGTCAGGGGATGGGAAGTAGCGGCTACACCTTC. This codes for CASSQGMGSSGYTF. The full variable domain, with the rest looked up from reference TRBV2 and TRBJ1-2, is EPEVTQTPSHQVTQMGQEVILRCVPISNHLYFYWYRQILGQKVEFLVSFYNNEISEKSEIFDDQFSVERPDGSNFTLKIRSTKLEDSAMYFCASSQGMGSSGYTFGSGTRLTVV.

V and J are TRBV18 and TRBJ1-6, with TRBD1 matching 10 bases. In germline, CDR1 is KGHSH, CDR2 LQKENI. The CDR3 has 15 residues. The J segment lost 9 bases and the V segment lost 6 bases, leaving 8 bases of the junction unmatched. The CDR3 nucleotides are TGTGCCAGCTCCCCGGGACAGGGGATTACTTCACCCCTCCACTTT. This gives the protein CASSPGQGITSPLHF. Combining the CDR3 with reference TRBV18 and TRBJ1-6 gives the whole variable domain NAGVMQNPRHLVRRRGQEARLRCSPMKGHSHVYWYRQLPEEGLKFMVYLQKENIIDESGMPKERFSAEFPKEGPSILRIQQVVRGDSAAYFCASSPGQGITSPLHFGNGTRLTVT.

This chain joins TRBV25-1 and TRBJ1-2; the D is unclear. Germline V gene sequence: CDR1 MGHDK, CDR2 SYGVNS. There are 13 residues in the CDR3. Deletions cut 4 bases from V and 4 bases from J, with 10 bases between. The chain's CDR3 is CASSGTSSYGYTF. The CDR3 DNA reads TGTGCCAGCAGTGGTACGAGTTCCTATGGCTACACCTTC.

The rearrangement uses TRBV19 and TRBJ2-3, with 7 bases fitting TRBD1. The CDR3 runs to 15 residues. V lost 4 bases and J lost 2; bases outside the gene matches: 6. The germline V gene has CDR1 LNHDA and CDR2 SQIVND (reference sequence). The CDR3 DNA sequence: TGTGCCAGTAGTACTCGCGAGGGGGCCACAGATACGCAGTATTTT. Its translation: CASSTREGATDTQYF.

The V call is TRBV7-2, the J call TRBJ2-2; possibly TRBD1 for D (5 bases). Germline lookup yields CDR1 SGHTA and CDR2 FQGNSA. The CDR3 runs to 15 residues. Trimming pared 5 bases from V and 3 bases from J, leaving 13 bases between. CDR3 coding DNA: TGTGCCAGCAGCAGCGACAGCTTTTACACCGGGGAGCTGTTTTTT. It encodes CASSSDSFYTGELFF.

The chain links TRBV11-2 to TRBJ1-1, with 10 positions matching TRBD1. In germline, CDR1 is SGHAT, CDR2 FQNNGV. This CDR3 is built from 15 residues. With V trimmed by 1 base and J by 4 bases, 3 bases remained unmatched. CDR3 DNA: TGTGCCAGCAGCTTAGTGGACAGGGGGATCACTGAAGCTTTCTTT. It is translated as CASSLVDRGITEAFF.

CDR3 protein: CASSLGLAGAEDTQYF. The DNA of the CDR3 is TGCGCCAGCAGCCTCGGACTAGCGGGAGCCGAAGATACGCAGTATTTT. The V and J genes are TRBV4-1 and TRBJ2-3, with TRBD2 matching 13 bases. CDR1 MGHRA and CDR2 YSYEKL come from the germline V gene. There are 16 residues in the CDR3. Unmatched junction bases numbered 6, after V lost 4 bases and J lost 5 bases.